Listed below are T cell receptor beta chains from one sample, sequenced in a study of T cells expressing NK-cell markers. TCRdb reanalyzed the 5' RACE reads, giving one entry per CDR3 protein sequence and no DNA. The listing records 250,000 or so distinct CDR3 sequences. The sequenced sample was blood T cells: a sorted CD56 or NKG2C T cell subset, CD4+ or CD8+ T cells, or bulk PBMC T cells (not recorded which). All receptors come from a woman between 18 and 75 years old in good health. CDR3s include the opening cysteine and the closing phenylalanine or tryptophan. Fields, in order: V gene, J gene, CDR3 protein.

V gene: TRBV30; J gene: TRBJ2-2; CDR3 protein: CAWSLAGGPGTGELFF
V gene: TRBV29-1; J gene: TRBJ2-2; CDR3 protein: CSVKTPGVNTGELFF
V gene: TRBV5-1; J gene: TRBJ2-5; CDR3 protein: CASSGGTSGGRLETQYF
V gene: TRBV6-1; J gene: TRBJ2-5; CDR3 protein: CASSDISAQETQYF
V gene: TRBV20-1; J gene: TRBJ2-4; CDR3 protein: CSAEDRTKNIQYF
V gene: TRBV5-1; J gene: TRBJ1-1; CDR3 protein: CASSSHLSGTEAFF
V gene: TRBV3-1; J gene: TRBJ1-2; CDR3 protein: CASSPRDRNLYGYTF
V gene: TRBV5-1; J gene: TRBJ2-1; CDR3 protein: CASSFGLAGAKEQFF
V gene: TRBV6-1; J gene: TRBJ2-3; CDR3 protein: CASRGPPDTQYF
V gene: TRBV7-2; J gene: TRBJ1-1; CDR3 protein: CASSAGQGLEMWTEAFF
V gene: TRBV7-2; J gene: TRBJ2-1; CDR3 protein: CASSSRGTSGAYNEQFF
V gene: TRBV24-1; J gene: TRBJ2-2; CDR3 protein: CATKSGERTGELFF
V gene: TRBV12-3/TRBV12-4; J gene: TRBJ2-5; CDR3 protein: CASSFRGAGEGETQYF
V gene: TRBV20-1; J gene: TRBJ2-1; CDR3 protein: CSAREVEGSYNEQFF
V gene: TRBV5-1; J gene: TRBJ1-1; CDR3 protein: CASSRWTGGVGTEAFF
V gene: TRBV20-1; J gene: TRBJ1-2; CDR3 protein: CSAAFRSYGYTF
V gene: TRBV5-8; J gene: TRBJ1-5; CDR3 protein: CASEPGTGGMDQPQHF
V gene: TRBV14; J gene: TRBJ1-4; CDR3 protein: CASSLRLNEKLFF
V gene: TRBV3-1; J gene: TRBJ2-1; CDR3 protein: CASSQAFRVKQFF
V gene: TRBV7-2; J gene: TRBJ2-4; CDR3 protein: CASSPRGKGGIQYF
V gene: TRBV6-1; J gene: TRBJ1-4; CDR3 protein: CAASRTANEKLFF
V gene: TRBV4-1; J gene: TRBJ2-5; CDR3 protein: CASSPDRGRLETQYF
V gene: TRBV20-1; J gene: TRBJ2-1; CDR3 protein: CSGRGGGAHNEQFF